The rows below give T cell receptor beta chains drawn from one sample of a study of shared clonotypes between healthy human individuals. Sequencing was performed with immunoSEQ multiplex PCR; in TCRdb, only in-frame clones are kept and a portion is missing. The sample contains 2.3 million or so clones, over 85% of which appear only once. Sequencing was done on a sample of naive CD4+ T cells from PBMCs. These receptors came from a man aged 18 to 30 in good health. Some clones in this sample may be carry-over from other donors' samples. Each CDR3 is given without its conserved first and last residue. The order of the fields is clone size, V gene, CDR3 length, CDR3 protein. Only some rows state a clone size, as once, few, many or a class for expanded clones.

clone_size: .; v_call: TRBV6-4; cdr3_length: 13; cdr3_aa: ASSERLRTVYEQF
clone_size: .; v_call: TRBV14; cdr3_length: 13; cdr3_aa: ASSQDRAWNTEAF
clone_size: .; v_call: TRBV5-1; cdr3_length: 12; cdr3_aa: ASSRGEVGETQY
clone_size: .; v_call: TRBV7-2; cdr3_length: 13; cdr3_aa: ASSLLAGVGDTQY
clone_size: .; v_call: TRBV5-4; cdr3_length: 14; cdr3_aa: ASSPSGGRLNTEAF
clone_size: .; v_call: TRBV7-2; cdr3_length: 13; cdr3_aa: ASSHPGLAGGRQY
clone_size: .; v_call: TRBV29-1; cdr3_length: 10; cdr3_aa: SSREGDETQY
clone_size: few; v_call: TRBV29-1; cdr3_length: 12; cdr3_aa: SVLSWTRNTEAF
clone_size: .; v_call: TRBV18; cdr3_length: 12; cdr3_aa: ASHGMQTGETQY
clone_size: .; v_call: TRBV7-2; cdr3_length: 13; cdr3_aa: ASSPSSGSMKEQF
clone_size: .; v_call: TRBV6-6; cdr3_length: 12; cdr3_aa: ASIPGDTYNEQF
clone_size: once; v_call: TRBV14; cdr3_length: 13; cdr3_aa: ASSLQGARTGELF
clone_size: .; v_call: TRBV10-3; cdr3_length: 13; cdr3_aa: AISDRDGGNYGYT
clone_size: .; v_call: TRBV7-6; cdr3_length: 11; cdr3_aa: ASSLGPPNEQF
clone_size: .; v_call: TRBV5-4; cdr3_length: 13; cdr3_aa: ASSSGAPTNEKLF
clone_size: once; v_call: TRBV7-9; cdr3_length: 12; cdr3_aa: ASSWTSLTYEQY
clone_size: .; v_call: TRBV7-2; cdr3_length: 12; cdr3_aa: ASSLVGWGHEQF
clone_size: .; v_call: TRBV4-1; cdr3_length: 14; cdr3_aa: ASSPPKPGSNTEAF
clone_size: once; v_call: TRBV7-2; cdr3_length: 11; cdr3_aa: ASSFGEGETQY
clone_size: .; v_call: TRBV7-2; cdr3_length: 14; cdr3_aa: ASSIFSTGVDEKLF
clone_size: .; v_call: TRBV4-3; cdr3_length: 13; cdr3_aa: ASSQVLREYNEQF
clone_size: .; v_call: TRBV5-1; cdr3_length: 14; cdr3_aa: ASTAGTHLGSYEQY
clone_size: .; v_call: TRBV5-6; cdr3_length: 14; cdr3_aa: ASSLKGTASNYGYT
clone_size: .; v_call: TRBV10-3; cdr3_length: 13; cdr3_aa: AISRQGQAGYEQY
clone_size: .; v_call: TRBV7-3; cdr3_length: 12; cdr3_aa: ASSPETASYEQY
clone_size: .; v_call: TRBV28; cdr3_length: 12; cdr3_aa: ASRRQGSAGELF
clone_size: .; v_call: TRBV25-1; cdr3_length: 16; cdr3_aa: ASSEWKLRGTFSYEQY
clone_size: .; v_call: TRBV4-1; cdr3_length: 10; cdr3_aa: ASSQEGYTQY
clone_size: .; v_call: TRBV28; cdr3_length: 9; cdr3_aa: ASSTSSPLH
clone_size: .; v_call: TRBV23-1; cdr3_length: 13; cdr3_aa: ARSQSQRAFYEQY
clone_size: .; v_call: TRBV28; cdr3_length: 12; cdr3_aa: ASSDSGGYYGYT
clone_size: .; v_call: TRBV7-2; cdr3_length: 11; cdr3_aa: ASSLEGVRAQH
clone_size: .; v_call: TRBV28; cdr3_length: 8; cdr3_aa: ASRSNEQF
clone_size: .; v_call: TRBV7-3; cdr3_length: 13; cdr3_aa: ASSLSASSYNEQF
clone_size: few; v_call: TRBV6-1; cdr3_length: 10; cdr3_aa: ASSDRGQPQH